What follows are 16 T cell receptor beta chains derived from one specimen sequenced in a study of T-cell reconstitution after alpha-beta-depleted transplantation in children. Construction of the TCRbeta library involved unique molecular identifiers. Each CDR3 protein gets one entry after TCRdb re-called the PCR reads with MiXCR. The repertoire includes some 100,000 distinct CDR3 sequences, about 25% of them detected once, and about a fifth sits in the top ten. The source was PBMCs, collected before TCRalphabeta/CD19-depleted stem cell transplant. The receptors were sampled from a boy aged 2-9 years with acute lymphoblastic leukemia, due to receive a stem cell transplant.

The chain joins TRBV5-5 to TRBJ2-5; unclear D gene. V was pared by 4 bases and J by 5 bases, with 12 bases between. Germline V CDR1 and CDR2: SGHKS, YYEKEE (reference sequence). The CDR3 totals 13 residues. The CDR3: CASSLLGMETQYF. The CDR3 coding sequence is TGTGCCAGCAGCCTTTTGGGGATGGAGACCCAGTACTTC.

The chain links TRBV7-6 to TRBJ1-3; 8 bases are shared with TRBD1. Unmatched junction bases numbered 3, after V lost 5 bases and J lost 3 bases. The CDR3 totals 14 residues. The germline V gene encodes CDR1 SGHVS and CDR2 FNYEAQ. The CDR3 protein is CASSPDRGGNTIYF. Written as DNA, the CDR3 is TGTGCCAGCAGCCCAGACAGGGGTGGAAACACCATATATTTT. Variable domain in full (rest from reference TRBV7-6 and TRBJ1-3): GAGVSQSPRYKVTKRGQDVALRCDPISGHVSLYWYRQALGQGPEFLTYFNYEAQQDKSGLPNDRFSAERPEGSISTLTIQRTEQRDSAMYRCASSPDRGGNTIYFGEGSWLTVV.

This chain joins TRBV24-1 and TRBJ2-1; 8 bases match TRBD1. With V trimmed by 4 bases and J by 3 bases, 4 bases remained unmatched. This CDR3 region has 15 residues. Per germline, CDR1 KGHDR and CDR2 SFDVKD. The CDR3 loop reads CATSDIRGLYNEQFF. The CDR3 DNA follows: TGTGCCACCAGTGACATCAGGGGGCTCTACAATGAGCAGTTCTTC.

The chain couples TRBV20-1 to TRBJ1-1, with D possibly matching TRBD1 (6 bases). The length of the CDR3 is 14 residues. The germline V and J ends were trimmed by 8 bases and 3 bases, with 19 bases remaining between them. The germline CDR1 and CDR2 sequences are DFQATT and SNEGSKA (reference sequence). The CDR3 DNA is TGCAGTCCCGCGGACAGAAAGGAGGACACTGAAGCTTTCTTT. Translating it yields CSPADRKEDTEAFF.

The chain carries TRBV7-3 and TRBJ2-6; D possibly corresponds to TRBD2 (7 bases). The CDR3 length is 15 residues. CDR1 and CDR2 from the germline V gene are SGHTA and FQGTGA. V was pared by 4 bases and J by 2 bases, with 9 bases between. The CDR3 loop is CASSSGGTGANVLTF. CDR3 nucleotides: TGTGCCAGCAGCTCGGGGGGCACTGGGGCCAACGTCCTGACTTTC.

The chain recombines TRBV7-8 with TRBJ1-1; 8 bases are a match to TRBD1. Germline CDR1 and CDR2: SGHVS and FQNEAQ. With V trimmed by 1 base and J by 4 bases, 5 bases remained unmatched. This CDR3 contains 15 residues. The CDR3 DNA sequence: TGTGCCAGCAGCTTAGACAGGGGGGTGAGCACTGAAGCTTTCTTT. It is translated as CASSLDRGVSTEAFF. The whole variable domain, remainder taken from reference TRBV7-8 and TRBJ1-1, is GAGVSQSPRYKVAKRGQDVALRCDPISGHVSLFWYQQALGQGPEFLTYFQNEAQLDKSGLPSDRFFAERPEGSVSTLKIQRTQQEDSAVYLCASSLDRGVSTEAFFGQGTRLTVV.

This clonotype was detected only a few times. The J gene is TRBJ2-7, the V gene TRBV5-1; the D is unclear. Germline V gene data show CDR1 as SGHRS and CDR2 as YFSETQ. The V end lost 1 base, the J end lost 3 bases, and 20 bases lay between the germline ends. The CDR3 is 17 amino acids. CDR3 protein: CASSLRTATTSHYEQYF. The CDR3 DNA reads as TGCGCCAGCAGCTTGAGGACCGCAACAACGTCCCACTACGAGCAGTACTTC.

This clonotype was picked up a small number of times. The chain has TRBV7-6 and TRBJ2-2; D not certain. Germline V CDR1 and CDR2: SGHVS, FNYEAQ. There are 12 residues in the CDR3. The CDR3 loop is CVSGGRVGELFF. CDR3 in DNA: TGTGTATCGGGCGGTCGGGTCGGGGAGCTGTTTTTT.

This clonotype was detected only a few times. The CDR3: CASSLPGLAGETQYF. Written as DNA, the CDR3 is TGTGCCAGCAGCTTACCTGGACTAGCGGGAGAGACCCAGTACTTC. The J gene is TRBJ2-5, the V gene TRBV5-6; 11 bases fit TRBD2. The germline gives CDR1 SGHDT, CDR2 YYEEEE. J gave up 4 bases and V 2 bases, and 4 bases lay outside the gene matches. The CDR3 loop spans 15 amino acids.

The gene calls are TRBV9 and TRBJ1-6, with D perhaps matching TRBD1 (5 bases). CDR3 size: 17 residues. The germline gives CDR1 SGDLS, CDR2 YYNGEE. Trimming removed 4 bases at V and 7 bases at J, with 21 bases between. The CDR3 protein is CASSPGPWGTVNSPLHF. CDR3 DNA: TGTGCCAGCAGCCCAGGGCCCTGGGGGACCGTCAATTCACCCCTCCACTTT.

This clonotype turned up a few times. The chain combines TRBV12-3 or TRBV12-4 with TRBJ2-3, with D perhaps TRBD1 or TRBD2 (5 bases each). This CDR3 comprises 15 residues. Trimming removed 6 bases from V and 4 bases from J, with 17 bases in between. This CDR3 is CASSQGALLADTQYF. The CDR3 nucleotides are TGTGCCAGCAGCCAAGGGGCCTTACTAGCAGATACGCAGTATTTT.

The sample holds a few counts of this clonotype. V and J are TRBV11-1 and TRBJ2-3; 14 nucleotides line up with TRBD2. Germline assignment: CDR1 SGHAT and CDR2 FQDESV (reference sequence). This CDR3 region has 18 residues. Unmatched junction bases numbered 13, after V lost 5 bases and J lost 6 bases. The CDR3 loop is CASSKASGLAGVRDTQYF. The DNA for the CDR3 is TGTGCCAGCAGCAAAGCCTCGGGACTAGCGGGAGTGCGTGATACGCAGTATTTT.

This chain joins TRBV5-5 and TRBJ2-7, with D hard to call. The CDR3 is made up of 13 amino acids. The germline V gene encodes CDR1 SGHKS and CDR2 YYEKEE (reference sequence). V shed 1 base and J shed 7 bases, with 12 bases lying between them. The CDR3 is CASSLNTLGEQYF. In DNA, the CDR3 is TGTGCCAGCAGCTTGAACACCTTGGGAGAGCAGTACTTC.

The chain couples TRBV19 to TRBJ2-6; the match to TRBD1 covers 8 bases. The CDR3 has 16 residues. In germline, CDR1 is LNHDA, CDR2 SQIVND (reference sequence). Unmatched junction bases numbered 6, after V lost 5 bases and J lost 3 bases. The DNA of the CDR3 is TGTGCCAGTAGTGCCAGGGGGCGACTTGGGGCCAACGTCCTGACTTTC. This encodes CASSARGRLGANVLTF.

This rearrangement joins TRBV4-2 to TRBJ2-1, with a possible D match to TRBD2 (5 bases). This CDR3 comprises 16 residues. The germline V gene has CDR1 LGHNA and CDR2 YNFKEQ. V lost 4 bases and J 4 bases, leaving 17 bases between the germline ends. This CDR3 is CASSPGRTDGYNEQFF. Written as DNA, the CDR3 is TGTGCCAGCAGCCCGGGCAGGACTGATGGGTACAATGAGCAGTTCTTC.

This clonotype was seen only once. A much larger clone sits a single nucleotide away, making a read error possible. This chain uses TRBV11-1 with TRBJ2-6; 7 bases are shared with TRBD1. The V gene's germline CDR1 is SGHAT and CDR2 FQDESV (reference sequence). CDR3 size: 16 residues. The CDR3 reads CASSLWDSPGAKVLTF. CDR3 DNA sequence: TGTGCCAGCAGCCTATGGGACAGCCCTGGGGCCAAGGTCCTGACTTTC.